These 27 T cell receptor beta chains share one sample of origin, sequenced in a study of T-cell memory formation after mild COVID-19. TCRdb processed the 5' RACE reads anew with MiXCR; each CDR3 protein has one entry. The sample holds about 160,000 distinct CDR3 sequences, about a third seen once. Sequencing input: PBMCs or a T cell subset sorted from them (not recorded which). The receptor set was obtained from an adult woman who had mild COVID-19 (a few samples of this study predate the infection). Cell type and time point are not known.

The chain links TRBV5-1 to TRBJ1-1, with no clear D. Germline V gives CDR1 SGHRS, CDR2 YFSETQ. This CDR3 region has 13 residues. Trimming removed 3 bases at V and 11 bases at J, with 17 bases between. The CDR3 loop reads CASSSSGRWPAFF. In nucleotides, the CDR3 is TGCGCCAGCAGCTCCTCTGGGAGGTGGCCGGCTTTCTTT.

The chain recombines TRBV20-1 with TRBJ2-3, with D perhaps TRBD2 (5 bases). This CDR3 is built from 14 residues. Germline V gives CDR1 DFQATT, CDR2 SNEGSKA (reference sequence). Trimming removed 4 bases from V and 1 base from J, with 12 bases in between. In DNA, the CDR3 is TGCAGTGCTAATAAGCGGAAGGGCACAGATACGCAGTATTTT. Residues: CSANKRKGTDTQYF.

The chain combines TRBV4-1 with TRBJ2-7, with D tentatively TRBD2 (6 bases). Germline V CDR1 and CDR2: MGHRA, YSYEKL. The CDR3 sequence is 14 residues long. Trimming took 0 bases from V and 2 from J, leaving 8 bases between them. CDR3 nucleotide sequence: TGCGCCAGCAGCCAAGAGGGGGAGGCCTACGAGCAGTACTTC. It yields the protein CASSQEGEAYEQYF.

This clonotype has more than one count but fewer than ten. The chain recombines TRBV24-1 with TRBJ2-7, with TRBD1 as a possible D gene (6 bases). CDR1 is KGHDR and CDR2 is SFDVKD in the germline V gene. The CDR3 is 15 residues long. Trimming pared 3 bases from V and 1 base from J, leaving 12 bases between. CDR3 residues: CATSDRRDTSYEQYF. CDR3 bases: TGTGCCACCAGTGATCGCCGGGACACTTCCTACGAGCAGTACTTC.

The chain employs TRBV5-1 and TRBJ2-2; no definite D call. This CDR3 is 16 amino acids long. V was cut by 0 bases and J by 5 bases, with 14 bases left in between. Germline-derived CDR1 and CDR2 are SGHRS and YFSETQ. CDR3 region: CASSLVFTVKTGELFF. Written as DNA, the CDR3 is TGCGCCAGCAGCTTGGTTTTCACAGTTAAGACCGGGGAGCTGTTTTTT. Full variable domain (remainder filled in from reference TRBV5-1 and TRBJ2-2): KAGVTQTPRYLIKTRGQQVTLSCSPISGHRSVSWYQQTPGQGLQFLFEYFSETQRNKGNFPGRFSGRQFSNSRSEMNVSTLELGDSALYLCASSLVFTVKTGELFFGEGSRLTVL.

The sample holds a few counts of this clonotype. This CDR3 is CSARDRAGLYEQYF. The CDR3 DNA follows: TGCAGTGCTAGAGATCGGGCAGGGTTGTACGAGCAGTACTTC. V usage is TRBV20-1 and J usage is TRBJ2-7, with a tentative D call TRBD1 (5 bases). CDR3 size: 14 residues. Trimming removed 0 bases from V and 4 bases from J, with 13 bases in between. Germline V gives CDR1 DFQATT, CDR2 SNEGSKA (reference sequence).

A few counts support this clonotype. The chain's CDR3 is CASSQATQGAYGYTF. The CDR3 DNA reads as TGCGCCAGCAGCCAAGCCACACAGGGGGCCTATGGCTACACCTTC. The chain links TRBV4-1 to TRBJ1-2; 9 nucleotides line up with TRBD1. The CDR3 totals 15 residues. Germline-derived CDR1 and CDR2 are MGHRA and YSYEKL. V shed 1 base, J shed 4 bases, and the junction held 4 bases outside the gene matches.

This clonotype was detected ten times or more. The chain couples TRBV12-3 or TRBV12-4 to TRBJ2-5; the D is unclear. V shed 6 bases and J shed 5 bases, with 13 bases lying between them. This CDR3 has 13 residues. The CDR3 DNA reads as TGTGCCAGCAGATCCCCGCCCCGGGAGACCCAGTACTTC. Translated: CASRSPPRETQYF.

CDR3 DNA sequence: TGTGCCATCCGGGACTCCCCTAGCACAGATACGCAGTATTTT. The encoded protein is CAIRDSPSTDTQYF. The chain links TRBV6-2 or TRBV6-3 to TRBJ2-3; D possibly corresponds to TRBD2 (6 bases). The CDR3 length is 14 residues. Germline-derived CDR1 and CDR2 are MNHEY and SVGEGT. V dropped 10 bases and J dropped 0 bases, with 14 bases sitting between them.

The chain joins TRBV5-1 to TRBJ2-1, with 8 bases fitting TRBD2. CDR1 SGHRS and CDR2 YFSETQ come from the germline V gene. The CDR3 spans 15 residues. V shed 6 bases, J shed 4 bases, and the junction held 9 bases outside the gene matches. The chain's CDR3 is CASKQGLGNYNEQFF. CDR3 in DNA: TGCGCCAGCAAGCAGGGACTAGGGAATTACAATGAGCAGTTCTTC.

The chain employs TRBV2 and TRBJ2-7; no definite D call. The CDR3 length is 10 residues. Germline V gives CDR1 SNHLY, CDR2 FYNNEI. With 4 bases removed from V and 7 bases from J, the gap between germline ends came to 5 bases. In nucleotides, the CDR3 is TGTGCCAGCAGTGTCCAGGAGCAGTACTTC. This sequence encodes CASSVQEQYF.

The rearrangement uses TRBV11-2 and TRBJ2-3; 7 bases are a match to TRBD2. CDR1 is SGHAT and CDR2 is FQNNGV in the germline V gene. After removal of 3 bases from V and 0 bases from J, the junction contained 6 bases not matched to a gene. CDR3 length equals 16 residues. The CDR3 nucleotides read TGTGCCAGCAGCTTTGGCGGGGGAGTCAGCACAGATACGCAGTATTTT. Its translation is CASSFGGGVSTDTQYF.

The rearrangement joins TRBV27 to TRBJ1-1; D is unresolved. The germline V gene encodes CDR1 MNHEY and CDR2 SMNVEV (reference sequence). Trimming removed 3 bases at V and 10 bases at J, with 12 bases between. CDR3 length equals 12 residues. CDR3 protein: CASSFPGRRAFF. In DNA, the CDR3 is TGTGCCAGCAGTTTCCCCGGGAGGAGAGCTTTCTTT.

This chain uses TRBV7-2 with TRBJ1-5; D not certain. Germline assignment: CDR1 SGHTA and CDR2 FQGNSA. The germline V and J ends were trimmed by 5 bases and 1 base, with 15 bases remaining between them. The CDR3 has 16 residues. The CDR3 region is CASSIWGMLSNQPQHF. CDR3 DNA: TGTGCCAGCAGCATTTGGGGAATGTTGAGCAATCAGCCCCAGCATTTT. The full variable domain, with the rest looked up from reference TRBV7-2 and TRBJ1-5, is GAGVSQSPSNKVTEKGKDVELRCDPISGHTALYWYRQSLGQGLEFLIYFQGNSAPDKSGLPSDRFSAERTGGSVSTLTIQRTQQEDSAVYLCASSIWGMLSNQPQHFGDGTRLSIL.

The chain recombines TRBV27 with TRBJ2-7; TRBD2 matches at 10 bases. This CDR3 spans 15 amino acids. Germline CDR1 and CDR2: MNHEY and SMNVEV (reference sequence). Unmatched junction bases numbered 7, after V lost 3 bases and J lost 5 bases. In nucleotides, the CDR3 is TGTGCCAGCAGTTTCCGTAGCGGGAGGTTCAACGAGCAGTACTTC. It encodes CASSFRSGRFNEQYF.

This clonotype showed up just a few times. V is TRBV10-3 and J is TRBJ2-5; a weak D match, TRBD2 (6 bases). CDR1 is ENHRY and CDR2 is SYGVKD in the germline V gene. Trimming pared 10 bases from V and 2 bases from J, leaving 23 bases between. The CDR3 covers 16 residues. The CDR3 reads CATGKGLGGTQETQYF. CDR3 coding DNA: TGTGCCACCGGGAAAGGGTTGGGCGGGACTCAAGAGACCCAGTACTTC.

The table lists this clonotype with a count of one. For the CDR3, the DNA is TGTGCCAGCTCACCCCCTGGCGGGAAGGTCGCTTCCACCGGGGAGCTGTTTTTT. This translates into CASSPPGGKVASTGELFF. The chain links TRBV18 to TRBJ2-2; D might be TRBD2 (6 bases). In germline, CDR1 is KGHSH, CDR2 LQKENI. The CDR3 has 18 residues. V gave up 3 bases and J gave up 4 bases, with 21 bases separating them.

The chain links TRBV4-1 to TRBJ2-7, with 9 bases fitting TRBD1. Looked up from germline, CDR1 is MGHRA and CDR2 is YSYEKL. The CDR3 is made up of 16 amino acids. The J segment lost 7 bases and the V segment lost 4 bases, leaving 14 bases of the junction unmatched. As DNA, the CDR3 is TGCGCCAGCAGCCGCCTAACAGGGGGCACATTCTTGGAGCAGTACTTC. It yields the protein CASSRLTGGTFLEQYF.

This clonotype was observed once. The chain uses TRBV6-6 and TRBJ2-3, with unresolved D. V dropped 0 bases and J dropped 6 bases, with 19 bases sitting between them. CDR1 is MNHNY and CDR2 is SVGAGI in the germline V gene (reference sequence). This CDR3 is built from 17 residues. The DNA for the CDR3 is TGTGCCAGCAGTTACTCGAGTACAGTTGGGCTCTGGGATACGCAGTATTTT. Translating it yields CASSYSSTVGLWDTQYF.

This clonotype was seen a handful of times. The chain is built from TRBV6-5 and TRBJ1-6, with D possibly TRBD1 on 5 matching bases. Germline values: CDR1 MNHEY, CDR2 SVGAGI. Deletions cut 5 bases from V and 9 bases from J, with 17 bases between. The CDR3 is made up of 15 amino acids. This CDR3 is CASSDARGAGSPLHF. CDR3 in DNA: TGTGCCAGCAGTGACGCTCGGGGCGCGGGTTCACCCCTCCACTTT.

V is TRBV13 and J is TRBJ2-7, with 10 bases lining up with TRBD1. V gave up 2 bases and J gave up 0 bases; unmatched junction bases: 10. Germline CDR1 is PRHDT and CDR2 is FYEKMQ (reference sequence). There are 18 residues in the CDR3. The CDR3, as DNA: TGTGCCAGCAGCTTATCGCGGAGGGGGACAGGGGCCTCCTACGAGCAGTACTTC. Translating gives CASSLSRRGTGASYEQYF.

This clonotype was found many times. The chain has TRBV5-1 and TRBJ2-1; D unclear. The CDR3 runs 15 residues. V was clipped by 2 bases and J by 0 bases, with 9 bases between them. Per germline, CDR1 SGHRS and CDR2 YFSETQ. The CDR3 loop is CASSLVEPSYNEQFF. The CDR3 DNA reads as TGCGCCAGCAGCTTAGTAGAGCCCTCCTACAATGAGCAGTTCTTC.

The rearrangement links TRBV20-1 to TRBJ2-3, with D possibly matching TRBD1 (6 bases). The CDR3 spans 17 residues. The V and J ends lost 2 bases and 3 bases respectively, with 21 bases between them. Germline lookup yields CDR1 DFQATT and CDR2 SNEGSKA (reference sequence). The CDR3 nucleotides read TGCAGTGCTAGAAAGGCCCGGGGCAGGGGAAGTACAGATACGCAGTATTTT. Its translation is CSARKARGRGSTDTQYF.

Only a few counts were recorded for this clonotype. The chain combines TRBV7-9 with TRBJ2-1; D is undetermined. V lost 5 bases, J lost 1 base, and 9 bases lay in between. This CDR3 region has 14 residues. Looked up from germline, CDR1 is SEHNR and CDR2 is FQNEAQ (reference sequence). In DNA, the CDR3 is TGTGCCAGCAGCCAAGACCAGTCCTACAATGAGCAGTTCTTC. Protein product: CASSQDQSYNEQFF.

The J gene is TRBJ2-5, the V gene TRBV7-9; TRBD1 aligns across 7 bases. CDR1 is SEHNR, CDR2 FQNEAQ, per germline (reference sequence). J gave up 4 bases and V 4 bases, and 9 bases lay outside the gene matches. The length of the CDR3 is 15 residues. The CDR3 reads CASSSRQGGGETQYF. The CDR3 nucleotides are TGTGCCAGCAGCTCAAGACAGGGTGGGGGAGAGACCCAGTACTTC.

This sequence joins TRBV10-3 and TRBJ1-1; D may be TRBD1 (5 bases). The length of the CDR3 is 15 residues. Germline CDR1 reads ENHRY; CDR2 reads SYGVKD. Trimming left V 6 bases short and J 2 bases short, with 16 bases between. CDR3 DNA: TGTGCCATCAGGAGGGGAGGTCAGCTCAACACTGAAGCTTTCTTT. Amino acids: CAIRRGGQLNTEAFF.

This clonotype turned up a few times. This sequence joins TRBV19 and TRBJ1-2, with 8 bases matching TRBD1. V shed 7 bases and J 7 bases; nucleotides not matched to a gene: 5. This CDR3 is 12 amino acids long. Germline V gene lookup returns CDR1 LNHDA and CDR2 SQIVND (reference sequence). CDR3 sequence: CASMQGAAGYTF. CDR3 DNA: TGTGCCAGTATGCAGGGGGCGGCTGGCTACACCTTC.